This TCR beta chain was documented in a study of beta chain features in type 1 diabetes. Study-level information: Age and gender were similar between patients and healthy donors, as were cell yields.

This clone showed up just a few times. Its target is not known. All of the isolated RNA was reverse transcribed, so expressed TCRB transcripts were sequenced. Using immunoSEQ multiplex PCR, the repertoire was profiled, and TCRdb retains in-frame clones only, with some absent. The table records 850,000 to 900,000 clones, 15% to 20% of them present only once. The CDR3 has 14 amino acids. The V and J ends lost 5 bases and 9 bases respectively, with 17 bases between them. In germline, CDR1 is SGHTA, CDR2 FQGNSA. Every sorted population was more than 95% pure. General study findings and limits: TCRB CDR3s were moderately but significantly shorter in Type 1 diabetes patients in all four CD4+ subsets. Healthy donors had naive, central memory and Treg TCRB repertoires that appeared less similar than those seen among patients.

The TCR comes from a woman in her late teens or twenties in good health. The V call is TRBV7-2, the J call TRBJ1-3, with unresolved D. The source material was naive CD4+ T cells from blood. CDR3 in DNA: TGTGCCAGCAGCGCCGGTGCCCCATCCGCCACCATATATTTT. It translates to CASSAGAPSATIYF.